This T cell receptor beta chain was found in a study of CD8 T cells in Susac syndrome. Notes on this clonotype: Its matching antigen is unknown.

The authors sequenced TCR beta from blood CD8+ and CD4+ T cells. Random hexamers primed reverse transcription of roughly 0.45 to 1 ug RNA. TCRdb reprocessed the immunoSEQ multiplex PCR reads with MiXCR, giving one entry per CDR3 protein. Counted here are approximately 260,000 distinct CDR3 sequences, almost 97% occurring once; the ten biggest clones make up 0.08% to 0.11%. Study-wide points: There was no clonal expansion in the CD4+ T cell repertoires of Susac syndrome. Only a relatively small number of individuals were included in the TCR sequencing and HLA analysis.

This sequence was found in a human donor with Susac syndrome. What was sequenced was CD4+ T cells from PBMCs.

The CDR3 loop reads CASSRGDRGHNEQFF. In nucleotides, the CDR3 is TGTGCCAGCAGTAGGGGGGACAGGGGCCACAATGAGCAGTTCTTC. V is TRBV12-3 or TRBV12-4 and J is TRBJ2-1; 10 nucleotides align to TRBD1. The CDR3 has 15 residues. J lost 5 bases, V lost 5 bases, and 6 bases had no gene match.